This TCR beta chain came from a study of T cells in localized non-small cell lung cancer. Findings and caveats of the study: Median around 54 top-100 tumor clones were shared with paired adjacent lung. Because researchers sequenced only one region of the tumor, heterogeneity is still possible. Adjacent uninvolved lung had the highest clonality, suggesting focused antigen responses.

TCRdb's table, derived via immunoSEQ multiplex PCR, lists solely in-frame clones and lacks some. The table shows 10,000 to 15,000 clones, with 84% occurring only once. As for this clone: What it binds is unknown.

CDR1 and CDR2 from the germline V gene are SQVTM and ANQGSEA. V lost 5 bases and J lost 1, with 11 bases in between. This CDR3 contains 13 residues. This rearrangement joins TRBV29-1 to TRBJ1-1; D call uncertain. The receptor's source is a male donor older than 55 with stage I squamous cell lung carcinoma. The input for sequencing was peripheral blood, taken before any cancer treatment. The CDR3 reads CSVQVGRNTEAFF. CDR3 coding DNA: TGCAGCGTTCAGGTAGGGAGGAACACTGAAGCTTTCTTT.